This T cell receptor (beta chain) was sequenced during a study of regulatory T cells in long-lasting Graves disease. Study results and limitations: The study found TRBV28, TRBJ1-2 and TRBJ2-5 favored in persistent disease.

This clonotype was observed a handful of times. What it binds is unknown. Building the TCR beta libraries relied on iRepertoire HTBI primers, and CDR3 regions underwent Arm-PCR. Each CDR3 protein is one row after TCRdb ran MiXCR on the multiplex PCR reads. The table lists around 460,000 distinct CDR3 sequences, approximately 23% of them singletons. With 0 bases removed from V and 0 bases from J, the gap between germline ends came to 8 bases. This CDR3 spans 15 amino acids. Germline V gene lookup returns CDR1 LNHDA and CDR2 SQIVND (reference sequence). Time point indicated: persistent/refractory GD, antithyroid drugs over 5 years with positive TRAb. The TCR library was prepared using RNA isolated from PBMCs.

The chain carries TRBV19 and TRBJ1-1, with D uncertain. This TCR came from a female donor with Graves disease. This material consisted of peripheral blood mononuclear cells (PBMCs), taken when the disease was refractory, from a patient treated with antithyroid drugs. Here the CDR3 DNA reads TGTGCCAGTAGTATAGAAACCGGGGTGAACACTGAAGCTTTCTTT. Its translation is CASSIETGVNTEAFF.